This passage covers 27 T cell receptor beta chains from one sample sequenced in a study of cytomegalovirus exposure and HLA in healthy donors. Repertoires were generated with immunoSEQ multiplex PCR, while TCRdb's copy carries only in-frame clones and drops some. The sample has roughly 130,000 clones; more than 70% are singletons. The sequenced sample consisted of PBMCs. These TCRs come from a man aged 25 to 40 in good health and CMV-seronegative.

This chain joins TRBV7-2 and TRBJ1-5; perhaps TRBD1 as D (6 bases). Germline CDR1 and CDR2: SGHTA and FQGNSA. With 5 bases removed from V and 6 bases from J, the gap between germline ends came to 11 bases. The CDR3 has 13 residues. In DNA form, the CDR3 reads TGTGCCAGCAGCGGGCAGGGGAGTCAGCCCCAGCATTTT. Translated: CASSGQGSQPQHF. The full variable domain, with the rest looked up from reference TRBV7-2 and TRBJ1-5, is GAGVSQSPSNKVTEKGKDVELRCDPISGHTALYWYRQSLGQGLEFLIYFQGNSAPDKSGLPSDRFSAERTGGSVSTLTIQRTQQEDSAVYLCASSGQGSQPQHFGDGTRLSIL.

CDR3 sequence: CASSPEQGIYEQYF. The CDR3 DNA sequence: TGTGCCAGCTCACCTGAACAGGGTATTTACGAGCAGTACTTC. The V call is TRBV18, the J call TRBJ2-7, with D tentatively TRBD1 (6 bases). Germline CDR1 reads KGHSH; CDR2 reads LQKENI. V was pared by 3 bases and J by 4 bases, with 13 bases between. The CDR3 runs 14 residues.

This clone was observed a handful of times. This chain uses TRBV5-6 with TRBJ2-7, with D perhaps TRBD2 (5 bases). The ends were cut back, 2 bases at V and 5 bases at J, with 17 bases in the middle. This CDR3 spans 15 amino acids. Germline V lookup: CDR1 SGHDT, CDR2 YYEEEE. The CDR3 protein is CASSFGLMPSDEQYF. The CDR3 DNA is TGTGCCAGCAGCTTTGGACTGATGCCCAGCGACGAGCAGTACTTC.

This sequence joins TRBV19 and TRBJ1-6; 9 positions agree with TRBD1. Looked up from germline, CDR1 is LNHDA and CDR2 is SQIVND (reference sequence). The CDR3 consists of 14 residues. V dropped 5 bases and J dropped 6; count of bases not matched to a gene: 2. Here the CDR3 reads CASSEDRGNSPLHF. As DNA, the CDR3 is TGTGCCAGTAGTGAGGACAGGGGTAATTCACCCCTCCACTTT.

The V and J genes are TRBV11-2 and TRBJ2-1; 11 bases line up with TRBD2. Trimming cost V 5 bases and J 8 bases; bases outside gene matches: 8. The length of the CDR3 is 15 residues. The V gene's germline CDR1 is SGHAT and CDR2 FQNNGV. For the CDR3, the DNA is TGTGCCAGCAGCGACACTAGCGGGAGTATCGATGAGCAGTTCTTC. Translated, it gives CASSDTSGSIDEQFF.

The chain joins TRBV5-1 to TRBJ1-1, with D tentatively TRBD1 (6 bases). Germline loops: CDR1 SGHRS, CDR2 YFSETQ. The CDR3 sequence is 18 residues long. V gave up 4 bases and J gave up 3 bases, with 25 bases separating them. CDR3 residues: CASSRGPGVTVFDTEAFF. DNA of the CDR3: TGCGCCAGCAGCCGAGGCCCAGGGGTTACGGTTTTTGACACTGAAGCTTTCTTT.

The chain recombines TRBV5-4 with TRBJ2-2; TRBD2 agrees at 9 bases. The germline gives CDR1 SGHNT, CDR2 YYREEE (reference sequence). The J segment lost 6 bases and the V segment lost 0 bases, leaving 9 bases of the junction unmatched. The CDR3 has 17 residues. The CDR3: CASSLGALAGYAGELFF. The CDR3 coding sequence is TGTGCCAGCAGCTTGGGTGCTCTAGCGGGGTATGCCGGGGAGCTGTTTTTT.

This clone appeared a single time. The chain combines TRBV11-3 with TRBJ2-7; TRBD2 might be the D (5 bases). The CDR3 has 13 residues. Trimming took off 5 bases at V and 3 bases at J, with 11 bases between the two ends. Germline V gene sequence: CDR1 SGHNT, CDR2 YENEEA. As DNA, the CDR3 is TGTGCCAGCAGCCTAACAGCGGACTACGAGCAGTACTTC. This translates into CASSLTADYEQYF.

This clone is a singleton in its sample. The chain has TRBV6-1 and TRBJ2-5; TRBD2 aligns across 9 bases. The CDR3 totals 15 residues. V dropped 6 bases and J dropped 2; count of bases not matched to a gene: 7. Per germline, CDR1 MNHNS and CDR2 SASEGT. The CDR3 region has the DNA TGTGCCAGCAGCTACCTAGCGGGACGGCAAGAGACCCAGTACTTC. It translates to CASSYLAGRQETQYF.

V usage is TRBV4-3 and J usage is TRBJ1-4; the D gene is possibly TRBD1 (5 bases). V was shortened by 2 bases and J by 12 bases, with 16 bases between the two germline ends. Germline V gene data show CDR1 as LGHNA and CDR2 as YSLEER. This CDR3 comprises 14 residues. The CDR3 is CASSQRDGGRQLFF. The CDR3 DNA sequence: TGCGCCAGCAGCCAACGAGACGGGGGACGGCAACTGTTTTTT.

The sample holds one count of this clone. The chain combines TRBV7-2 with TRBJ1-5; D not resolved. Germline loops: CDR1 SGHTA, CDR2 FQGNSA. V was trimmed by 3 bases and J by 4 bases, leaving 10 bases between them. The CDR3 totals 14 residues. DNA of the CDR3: TGTGCCAGCAGCTTGTCAGGTTTAAATCAGCCCCAGCATTTT. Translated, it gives CASSLSGLNQPQHF.

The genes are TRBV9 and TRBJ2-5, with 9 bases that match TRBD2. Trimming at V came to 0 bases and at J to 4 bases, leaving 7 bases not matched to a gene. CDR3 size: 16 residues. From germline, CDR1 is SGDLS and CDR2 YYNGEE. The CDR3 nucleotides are TGTGCCAGCAGCGTAGAGGTAGCGGGAGCCGGAGAGACCCAGTACTTC. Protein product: CASSVEVAGAGETQYF.

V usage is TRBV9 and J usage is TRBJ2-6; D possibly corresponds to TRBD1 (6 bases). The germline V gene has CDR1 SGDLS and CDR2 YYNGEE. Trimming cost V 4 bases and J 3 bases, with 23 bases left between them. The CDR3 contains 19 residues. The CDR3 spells CASSFKKDSRLLGANVLTF. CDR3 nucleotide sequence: TGTGCCAGCAGCTTCAAAAAGGACAGTCGCCTACTTGGGGCCAACGTCCTGACTTTC.

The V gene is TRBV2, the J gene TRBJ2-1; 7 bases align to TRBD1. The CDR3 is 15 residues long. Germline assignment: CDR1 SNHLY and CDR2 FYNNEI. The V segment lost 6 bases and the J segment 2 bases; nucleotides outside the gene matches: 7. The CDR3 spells CASRVTGDPYNEQFF. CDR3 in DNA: TGTGCCAGCAGGGTTACAGGGGATCCCTACAATGAGCAGTTCTTC.

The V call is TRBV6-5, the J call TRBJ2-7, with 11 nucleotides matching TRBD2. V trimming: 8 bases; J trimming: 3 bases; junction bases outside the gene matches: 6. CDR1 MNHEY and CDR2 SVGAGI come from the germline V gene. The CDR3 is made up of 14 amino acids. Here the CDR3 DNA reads TGTGCCAGCGAACCCGGGACTAGCGGCTACGAGCAGTACTTC. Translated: CASEPGTSGYEQYF.

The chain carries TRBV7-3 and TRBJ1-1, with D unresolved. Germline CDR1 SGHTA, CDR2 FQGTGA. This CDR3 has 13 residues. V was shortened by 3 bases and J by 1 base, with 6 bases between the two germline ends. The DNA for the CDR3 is TGTGCCAGCAGCTTGTCCCGGAACACTGAAGCTTTCTTT. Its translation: CASSLSRNTEAFF.

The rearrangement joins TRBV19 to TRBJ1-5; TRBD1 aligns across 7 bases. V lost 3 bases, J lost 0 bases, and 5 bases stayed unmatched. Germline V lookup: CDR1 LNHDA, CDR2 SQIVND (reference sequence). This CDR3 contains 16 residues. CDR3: CASSMLTGNSNQPQHF. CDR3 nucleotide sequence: TGTGCCAGTAGTATGTTGACAGGGAATAGCAATCAGCCCCAGCATTTT. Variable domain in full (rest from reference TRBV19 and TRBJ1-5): DGGITQSPKYLFRKEGQNVTLSCEQNLNHDAMYWYRQDPGQGLRLIYYSQIVNDFQKGDIAEGYSVSREKKESFPLTVTSAQKNPTAFYLCASSMLTGNSNQPQHFGDGTRLSIL.

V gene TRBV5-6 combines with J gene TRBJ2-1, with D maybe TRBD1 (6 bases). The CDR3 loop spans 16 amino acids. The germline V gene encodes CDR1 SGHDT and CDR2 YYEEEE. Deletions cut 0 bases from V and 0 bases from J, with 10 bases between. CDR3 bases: TGTGCCAGCAGCTTGGTATGGGGGCTCTCCTACAATGAGCAGTTCTTC. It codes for CASSLVWGLSYNEQFF. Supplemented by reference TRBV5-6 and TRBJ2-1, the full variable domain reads DAGVTQSPTHLIKTRGQQVTLRCSPKSGHDTVSWYQQALGQGPQFIFQYYEEEERQRGNFPDRFSGHQFPNYSSELNVNALLLGDSALYLCASSLVWGLSYNEQFFGPGTRLTVL.

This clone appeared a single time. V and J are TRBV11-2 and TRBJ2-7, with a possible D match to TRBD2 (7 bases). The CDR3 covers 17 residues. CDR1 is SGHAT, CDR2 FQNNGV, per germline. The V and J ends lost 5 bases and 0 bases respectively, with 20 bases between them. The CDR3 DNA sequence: TGTGCCAGCAGCCCGATGCGGGGGCCTATACACTCCTACGAGCAGTACTTC. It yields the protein CASSPMRGPIHSYEQYF.

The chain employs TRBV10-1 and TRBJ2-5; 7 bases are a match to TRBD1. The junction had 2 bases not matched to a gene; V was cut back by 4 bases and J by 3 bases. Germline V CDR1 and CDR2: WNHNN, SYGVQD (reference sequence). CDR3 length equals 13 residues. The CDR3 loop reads CASSGDSEETQYF. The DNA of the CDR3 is TGCGCCAGCAGTGGGGACAGTGAAGAGACCCAGTACTTC.

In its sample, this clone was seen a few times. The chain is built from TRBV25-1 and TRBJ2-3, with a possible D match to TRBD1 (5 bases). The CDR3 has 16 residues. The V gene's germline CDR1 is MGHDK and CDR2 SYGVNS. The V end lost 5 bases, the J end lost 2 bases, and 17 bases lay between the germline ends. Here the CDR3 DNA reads TGTGCCAGCAGTCGAATCACAGGAGCTTACACAGATACGCAGTATTTT. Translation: CASSRITGAYTDTQYF.

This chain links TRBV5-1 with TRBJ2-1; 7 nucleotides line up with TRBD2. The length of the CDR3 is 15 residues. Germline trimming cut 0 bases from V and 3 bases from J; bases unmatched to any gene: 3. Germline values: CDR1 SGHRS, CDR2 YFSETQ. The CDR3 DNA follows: TGCGCCAGCAGCTTGGCGGGAGGCGACTACAATGAGCAGTTCTTC. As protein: CASSLAGGDYNEQFF.

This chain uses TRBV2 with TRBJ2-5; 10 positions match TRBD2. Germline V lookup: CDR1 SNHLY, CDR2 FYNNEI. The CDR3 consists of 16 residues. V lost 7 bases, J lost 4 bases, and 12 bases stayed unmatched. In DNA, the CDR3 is TGTGCCAGCAACGGACCGGGACTAGCGATGGGAGAGACCCAGTACTTC. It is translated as CASNGPGLAMGETQYF.

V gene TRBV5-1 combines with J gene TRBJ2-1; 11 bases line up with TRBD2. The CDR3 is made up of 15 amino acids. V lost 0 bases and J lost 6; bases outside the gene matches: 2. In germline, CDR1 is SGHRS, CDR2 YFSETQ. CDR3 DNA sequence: TGCGCCAGCAGCTTGGGGCTAGCGGGGGGCAATGAGCAGTTCTTC. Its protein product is CASSLGLAGGNEQFF.

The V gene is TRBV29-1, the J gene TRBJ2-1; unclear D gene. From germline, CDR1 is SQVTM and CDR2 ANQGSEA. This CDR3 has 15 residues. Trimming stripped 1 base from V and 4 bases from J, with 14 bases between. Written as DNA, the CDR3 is TGCAGCGTTGAAGTACGAGGATCGTATTACAATGAGCAGTTCTTC. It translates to CSVEVRGSYYNEQFF.

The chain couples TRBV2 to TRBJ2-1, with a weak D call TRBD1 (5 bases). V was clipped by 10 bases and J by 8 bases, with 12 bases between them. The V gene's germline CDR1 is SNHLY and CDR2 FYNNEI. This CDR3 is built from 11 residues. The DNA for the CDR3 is TGTGCCAACCTCATGGGGCATGAGCAGTTCTTC. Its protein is CANLMGHEQFF.

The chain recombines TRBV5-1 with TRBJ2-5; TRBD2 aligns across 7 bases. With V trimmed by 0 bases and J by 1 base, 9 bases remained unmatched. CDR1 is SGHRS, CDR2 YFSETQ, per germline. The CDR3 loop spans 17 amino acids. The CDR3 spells CASSLVPLAESQETQYF. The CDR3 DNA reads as TGCGCCAGCAGCTTGGTTCCGCTAGCGGAAAGCCAAGAGACCCAGTACTTC.